This T cell receptor (beta chain) was retrieved from a study of control samples from healthy donors and cancer patients (dated by TCRdb to the early 2020s). Turning to this clone: The antigen it binds to is not known. No much larger clone exists at a distance of one base, and base qualities are not known.

Libraries were prepared through the immunoSEQ multiplex PCR assay. TCRdb carries this immuneACCESS record with in-frame sequences only. Its versions omit some clonotypes, under half of them owing to an unresolved V gene in the studies checked, with the rest unexplained. The sample data list about 58,000 clones, and about 90% of these were observed just once. The ten biggest clones cover 6% of the sample. Reading the germline V gene gives CDR1 SQVTM and CDR2 ANQGSEA. Inclusive of the bounding cysteine and phenylalanine, the CDR3 is 15 residues long. Kept here is only the CDR3 DNA, which spans 45 bases and is read in frame from base 1. Between the V and J ends, shortened by 8 bases and 2 bases respectively, the junction contains 19 bases.

What was sequenced was PBMCs. This TCR was sampled from a man aged 55 to 70 with colorectal cancer. The chain links TRBV29-1 with TRBJ1-5, and the D gene may be TRBD1, 5 bases matching. The CDR3 in this case is CSPGKQGVGNQPQHF. DNA sequence: TGCAGCCCAGGTAAGCAGGGAGTGGGCAATCAGCCCCAGCATTTT.